Included here is one T cell receptor (beta chain) sequence, with context. Its antigen is unidentified. Total RNA amounts of at least 5 micrograms were extracted per sample. A J-beta primer mix and a sample-barcoded 5' primer were used in a second PCR of about 7 to 12 cycles. Every cDNA molecule bore a tag from a template-switch adaptor containing 12 random nucleotides. TCRdb fed the 5' RACE reads into MiXCR, producing one record per CDR3 protein. Among fewer than 800,000 distinct CDR3 sequences listed, around 48% were seen once. In germline, CDR1 is SGHTA, CDR2 FQGTGA. The CDR3 loop spans 15 amino acids. The data derive from a study of blood T cells in healthy people across ages. Findings of the study overall: Nothing was known about donor CMV status, and this possibly confounded expanded clonotype changes. Diversity was estimated from one million T cells, and these estimates were considered underestimates.

This TCR came from an older woman in good health. The sample consisted of blood. The chain couples TRBV7-3 to TRBJ2-4; D is uncertain. The assigned J gene may be wrong: the sequence end matches TRBJ2-7 better. The CDR3 sequence is CASSLMGNPINEQYF. CDR3 nucleotide sequence: TGTGCCAGCAGCTTAATGGGCAATCCTATTAACGAGCAGTACTTC.